These T cell receptor beta chains were read from a single sample in a study of response to subunit inactivated influenza vaccine. TCRdb re-called the RT-PCR reads through MiXCR, storing one row per CDR3 protein. Among approximately 250,000 distinct CDR3 sequences, more than 9% were seen once, and the ten largest hold approximately 7.8%. Specimen: non-naive T cells sorted from PBMCs, collected 14 days before vaccination. These receptors all stem from a man between 45 and 60 years old who received an inactivated influenza vaccine. CDR3s leave out the opening cysteine and the closing phenylalanine or tryptophan. Fields, in order: V gene, J gene, CDR3 protein.

v_gene: TRBV6-2/TRBV6-3
j_gene: TRBJ2-7
CDR3aa: ASTGRGPYEQY

v_gene: TRBV7-6
j_gene: TRBJ2-2
CDR3aa: ASSLEDGSNTGELF

v_gene: TRBV12-3/TRBV12-4
j_gene: TRBJ1-5
CDR3aa: ASSLPGGSNQPQH

v_gene: TRBV7-2
j_gene: TRBJ2-2
CDR3aa: ASSLGGRGTGELF

v_gene: TRBV7-8
j_gene: TRBJ1-6
CDR3aa: ASSLRRGAPLH

v_gene: TRBV12-3/TRBV12-4
j_gene: TRBJ2-3
CDR3aa: ASSSTSYTQY

v_gene: TRBV10-3
j_gene: TRBJ2-1
CDR3aa: AISEMVPPAGEQF

v_gene: TRBV5-1
j_gene: TRBJ2-3
CDR3aa: ASSKGLAGLPKDTQY

v_gene: TRBV7-9
j_gene: TRBJ1-4
CDR3aa: ASSSSAVPGEKLF

v_gene: TRBV12-3/TRBV12-4
j_gene: TRBJ1-1
CDR3aa: ASHFPRGTGTEAF

v_gene: TRBV11-2
j_gene: TRBJ2-2
CDR3aa: ASSNRDSTGELF

v_gene: TRBV15
j_gene: TRBJ1-1
CDR3aa: ATSPTVPDTEAF

v_gene: TRBV7-3
j_gene: TRBJ2-2
CDR3aa: ASSPRGATGELF